These 28 T cell receptor beta chains were all obtained from the same sample, sequenced in a study of T cells in Graves' hyperthyroidism and ophthalmopathy (dated by TCRdb to 2018 to 2020). Library prep was done by multiplex PCR. TCRdb lists the instrument as Illumina HiSeq 2000. Amplification of TCR beta CDR3 regions was carried out from RNA transcripts. The TCR CDR3 was subjected to a first round of RT-PCR using the HTBI primer set and the Qiagen OneStep RT-PCR kit. TCRdb itself trimmed the public reads at Q25 with fastp, ran MiXCR and retained productive beta chains. Each record represents a unique CDR3 protein, reported with the most common genes and DNA among its rows. The sample yields around 350,000 distinct CDR3 sequences; under 20% were counted once. The ten largest clonotypes hold around 4% of the sample. The sample consisted of blood. The receptor set was obtained from a woman between 18 and 30 years old with Graves' hyperthyroidism.

This clonotype was detected many times. The rearrangement joins TRBV6-1 to TRBJ2-7, with unresolved D. The V and J ends lost 2 bases and 5 bases respectively, with 4 bases between them. CDR1 and CDR2 (germline): MNHNS, SASEGT. The CDR3 length is 11 residues. CDR3 in DNA: TGTGCCAGCAGTGAATGGGACGAGCAGTACTTC. This translates into CASSEWDEQYF.

This clonotype was observed many times. V and J are TRBV15 and TRBJ2-7; weak D call: TRBD2 (6 bases). Trimming removed 1 base at V and 7 bases at J, with 8 bases between. This CDR3 region has 12 residues. Germline V gene data show CDR1 as LNHNV and CDR2 as YYDKDF (reference sequence). The CDR3 region is CATSRGAGEQYF. Written as DNA, the CDR3 is TGTGCCACCAGCAGAGGGGCGGGGGAGCAGTACTTC. Full variable domain (missing parts from reference TRBV15 and TRBJ2-7): DAMVIQNPRYQVTQFGKPVTLSCSQTLNHNVMYWYQQKSSQAPKLLFHYYDKDFNNEADTPDNFQSRRPNTSFCFLDIRSPGLGDTAMYLCATSRGAGEQYFGPGTRLTVT.

There are many counts of this clonotype. This chain joins TRBV6-1 and TRBJ2-7; D is tentatively TRBD1 or TRBD2 (6 bases each). In germline, CDR1 is MNHNS, CDR2 SASEGT. Trimming took 7 bases from V and 4 from J, leaving 20 bases between them. The CDR3 has 15 residues. The chain's CDR3 is CASTYGGRSPYEQYF. In DNA form, the CDR3 reads TGTGCCAGCACCTACGGGGGCCGCAGTCCTTACGAGCAGTACTTC.

Worth noting for this clonotype: Given a much more abundant clone one base away, this may be a read error. V is TRBV20-1 and J is TRBJ1-1, with 7 bases matching TRBD1. There are 14 residues in the CDR3. Germline CDR1 reads DFQATT; CDR2 reads SNEGSKA (reference sequence). Here the CDR3 DNA reads TGCAGTGCTAAACTGGGACAGCTGAACACTGAAGCTGTCTTT. Encoded protein: CSAKLGQLNTEAVF.

This clonotype was recorded many times. The V gene is TRBV5-4, the J gene TRBJ2-7; 11 bases map to TRBD2. The CDR3 sequence is 14 residues long. Germline V gene data show CDR1 as SGHNT and CDR2 as YYREEE (reference sequence). The trim removed 4 bases at V and 6 bases at J, leaving 6 bases unmatched. Written as DNA, the CDR3 is TGTGCCAGCAGCCATAGCGGGGGGGCCGGCGAGCAGTACTTC. Translation gives CASSHSGGAGEQYF.

The chain has TRBV4-1 and TRBJ2-5; 9 bases line up with TRBD2. Losses at the gene ends were 3 bases for V and 2 bases for J; bases not matched to a gene: 4. CDR1 is MGHRA and CDR2 is YSYEKL in the germline V gene. The CDR3 contains 15 residues. DNA of the CDR3: TGCGCCAGCAGCCATAGCGGGAGCGGGCAAGAGACCCAGTACTTC. It encodes CASSHSGSGQETQYF.

The chain carries TRBV12-3 or TRBV12-4 and TRBJ2-7; D not certain. Trimming stripped 6 bases from V and 3 bases from J, with 12 bases between. This CDR3 is 13 amino acids long. Here the CDR3 reads CASSLAVLYEQYV. In DNA, the CDR3 is TGTGCCAGCAGCTTGGCAGTCCTCTACGAGCAGTACGTC.

In this sample, this clonotype turned up many times. This chain uses TRBV27 with TRBJ1-5, with D hard to call. Germline loops: CDR1 MNHEY, CDR2 SMNVEV (reference sequence). Trimming removed 6 bases from V and 2 bases from J, with 11 bases in between. This CDR3 spans 14 amino acids. The DNA of the CDR3 is TGTGCCAGCAGCGGAGGGATGGGCAATCAGCCCCAGCATTTT. Translation: CASSGGMGNQPQHF.

In this sample, this clonotype turned up many times. The chain links TRBV20-1 to TRBJ2-7; TRBD1 matches 9 bases. V was pared by 3 bases and J by 3 bases, with 3 bases of the junction left unmatched. This CDR3 has 13 residues. Germline CDR1 DFQATT, CDR2 SNEGSKA (reference sequence). The CDR3 nucleotides are TGCAGTGCTAGGTGGGACAGGGACTACGAGCAGTACTTC. Translated: CSARWDRDYEQYF.

This clonotype was detected only a few times. The chain combines TRBV20-1 with TRBJ1-1; D is unresolved. V lost 5 bases and J 6 bases, leaving 7 bases between the germline ends. The CDR3 runs 10 residues. Germline CDR1 reads DFQATT; CDR2 reads SNEGSKA (reference sequence). The CDR3 sequence: CSASRSEAFF. The DNA for the CDR3 is TGCAGTGCTTCGAGGTCTGAAGCTTTCTTT.

This clonotype was seen many times. This chain's CDR3 is CASRQVNNQPQHF. The CDR3 DNA reads as TGTGCCAGTCGACAGGTTAACAATCAGCCCCAGCATTTT. This chain links TRBV6-2 or TRBV6-3 with TRBJ1-5; D possibly corresponds to TRBD1 (6 bases). V dropped 9 bases and J dropped 3 bases, with 12 bases sitting between them. The CDR3 runs 13 residues. The germline V gene has CDR1 MNHEY and CDR2 SVGEGT.

This clonotype has a count of ten or more. The chain has TRBV12-3 or TRBV12-4 and TRBJ1-3; possibly TRBD1 for D (6 bases). The CDR3 length is 15 residues. Trimming removed 8 bases at V and 0 bases at J, with 14 bases between. As DNA, the CDR3 is TGTGCCAGCTCCGGGAGGGGGAGCTCTGGAAACACCATATATTTT. Translating it yields CASSGRGSSGNTIYF.

There are many counts of this clonotype. The V gene is TRBV12-3 or TRBV12-4, the J gene TRBJ2-5; TRBD1 matches at 9 bases. CDR3 length equals 16 residues. Losses at the gene ends were 5 bases for V and 3 bases for J; bases not matched to a gene: 10. The CDR3 DNA sequence: TGTGCCAGCAGTACCCAAGACAGGGGGGGAAAAGAGACCCAGTACTTC. This gives the protein CASSTQDRGGKETQYF.

This clonotype was observed at least ten times. This chain connects TRBV20-1 to TRBJ2-7; 12 positions agree with TRBD1. V shed 7 bases and J 7 bases; nucleotides not matched to a gene: 14. The CDR3 length is 15 residues. The V gene's germline CDR1 is DFQATT and CDR2 SNEGSKA (reference sequence). The CDR3 DNA is TGCAGTGTCCAGAGTGGGGACAGGGGGCTGAGAGAGCAGTACTTC. Its protein product is CSVQSGDRGLREQYF.

This clonotype was detected many times. The rearrangement links TRBV12-3 or TRBV12-4 to TRBJ1-2; 9 positions agree with TRBD1. This CDR3 is built from 14 residues. Losses at the gene ends were 0 bases for V and 8 bases for J; bases not matched to a gene: 4. As DNA, the CDR3 is TGTGCCAGCAGTTTAGCGCGGACAGGGGAGGGCTACACCTTC. The encoded protein is CASSLARTGEGYTF.

The table lists this clonotype with many counts. This chain connects TRBV12-3 or TRBV12-4 to TRBJ1-2, with D unresolved. The V end was cut by 6 bases, the J end by 3 bases, with 17 bases between. This CDR3 has 15 residues. The DNA for the CDR3 is TGTGCCAGCAGAGTTGAGGCGGCCCTCGACTATGGCTACACCTTC. It translates to CASRVEAALDYGYTF.

This clonotype was picked up many times. The chain uses TRBV20-1 and TRBJ1-3; D may be TRBD1 (5 bases). This CDR3 spans 13 amino acids. V was pared by 6 bases and J by 5 bases, with 14 bases between. Germline V lookup: CDR1 DFQATT, CDR2 SNEGSKA (reference sequence). This CDR3 reads CSARMGDRNTIYF. The CDR3 coding sequence is TGCAGTGCCAGAATGGGGGATCGAAACACCATATATTTT.

This clonotype was counted many times. The chain combines TRBV29-1 with TRBJ1-1; TRBD1 is a possible D gene (5 bases). The V gene's germline CDR1 is SQVTM and CDR2 ANQGSEA. V was trimmed by 6 bases and J by 11 bases, leaving 13 bases between them. The CDR3 spans 10 residues. The CDR3 protein is CSVVEGRAFF. CDR3 nucleotide sequence: TGCAGCGTGGTAGAGGGGCGGGCTTTCTTT.

This clonotype was observed many times. The chain carries TRBV7-3 and TRBJ1-1; D unclear. The V end was cut by 0 bases, the J end by 4 bases, with 9 bases between. This CDR3 is 14 amino acids long. From germline, CDR1 is SGHTA and CDR2 FQGTGA. The CDR3 DNA is TGTGCCAGCAGCTTAACGGGAAGGGCCACTGAAGCTTTCTTT. Translated: CASSLTGRATEAFF.

This clonotype showed up many times. The chain uses TRBV6-1 and TRBJ1-1; D not resolved. Trimming shortened V by 4 bases and J by 3 bases, and 9 bases separated the two germline ends. The CDR3 spans 13 residues. Germline CDR1 and CDR2: MNHNS and SASEGT. CDR3: CASSGWGDTEAFF. CDR3 nucleotide sequence: TGTGCCAGCAGTGGGTGGGGAGACACTGAAGCTTTCTTT.

This clonotype has just a few counts. V and J are TRBV20-1 and TRBJ1-6; 9 positions match TRBD1. In germline, CDR1 is DFQATT, CDR2 SNEGSKA (reference sequence). The CDR3 consists of 13 residues. Unmatched junction bases numbered 6, after V lost 8 bases and J lost 7 bases. The CDR3 DNA reads as TGCAGTCCGACAGGGGGGAAAAATTCACCCCTCCACTTT. It codes for CSPTGGKNSPLHF.

This clonotype was seen many times. The CDR3 protein is CASSVWGYQETQYF. The CDR3, as DNA: TGTGCCAGCAGCGTTTGGGGGTACCAAGAGACCCAGTACTTC. The chain joins TRBV9 to TRBJ2-5; D assignment may be TRBD1 or TRBD2 (5 bases each). The CDR3 length is 14 residues. Germline CDR1 SGDLS, CDR2 YYNGEE. V lost 2 bases and J lost 0, with 8 bases in between.

This clonotype was seen repeatedly, ten times or more. V is TRBV6-5 and J is TRBJ1-2; D may be TRBD1 (5 bases). V was clipped by 7 bases and J by 5 bases, with 17 bases between them. The length of the CDR3 is 14 residues. Germline CDR1 reads MNHEY; CDR2 reads SVGAGI. The CDR3 DNA sequence: TGTGCCAGCATTATAAGGGGATGGGGGTATGGCTACACCTTC. As protein: CASIIRGWGYGYTF.

V gene TRBV7-9 combines with J gene TRBJ1-2; weak D call: TRBD1 (5 bases). Between the trimmed V and J ends, which lost 1 base and 4 bases, there was a span of 10 bases. Per the germline V gene, CDR1 is SEHNR and CDR2 is FQNEAQ (reference sequence). The CDR3 covers 14 residues. CDR3 residues: CASSLGPGFYGYTF. CDR3 coding DNA: TGTGCCAGCAGCTTAGGTCCAGGGTTCTATGGCTACACCTTC.

This clonotype has ten or more counts. The gene calls are TRBV12-3 or TRBV12-4 and TRBJ2-3, with 9 bases that match TRBD2. Trimming at V came to 1 base and at J to 3 bases, leaving 8 bases not matched to a gene. CDR3 length: 17 amino acids. The CDR3 sequence is CASSLGGPSGETDTQYF. The CDR3 bases are TGTGCCAGCAGTTTAGGGGGCCCTAGCGGGGAGACAGATACGCAGTATTTT.

At least ten counts were recorded for this clonotype. V is TRBV15 and J is TRBJ1-5, with 9 bases that match TRBD1. The CDR3 totals 16 residues. In germline, CDR1 is LNHNV, CDR2 YYDKDF (reference sequence). The junction had 6 bases not matched to a gene; V was cut back by 1 base and J by 5 bases. CDR3 loop: CATSRGIQGAHQPQHF. In DNA form, the CDR3 reads TGTGCCACCAGCAGAGGAATACAGGGGGCACATCAGCCCCAGCATTTT.

This clonotype was detected ten times or more. The chain is built from TRBV12-3 or TRBV12-4 and TRBJ1-5; D call uncertain. V lost 3 bases and J lost 2, with 5 bases in between. The CDR3 sequence is 13 residues long. The CDR3 region has the DNA TGTGCCAGCAGTTTGGCGGGCAATCAGCCCCAGCATTTT. As protein: CASSLAGNQPQHF.

This clonotype was seen ten or more times. This chain links TRBV9 with TRBJ2-7; 8 bases align to TRBD2. The CDR3 has 14 residues. The trim removed 2 bases at V and 3 bases at J, leaving 4 bases unmatched. Germline V gives CDR1 SGDLS, CDR2 YYNGEE. The CDR3 loop is CASSVGGGNYEQYF. Here the CDR3 DNA reads TGTGCCAGCAGCGTCGGCGGGGGGAACTACGAGCAGTACTTC.